The source of this T cell receptor beta chain is a study of post-analysis software for immune sequencing data. As for the study in general: Both relapsing-remitting and secondary progressive multiple sclerosis featured among the disease courses, as did progressive-relapsing multiple sclerosis.

This clonotype was counted ten times or more. Its specificity is not known. Study conclusions and caveats: Five TRBV segments were significantly more frequent in patients than in controls. TRBV5-6, TRBV5-1 and TRBV20-1 were among these segments. Normalized Chao1 diversity was significantly lower in multiple sclerosis patients than in controls. Under the F measure, samples that were prepared in one batch clustered strongly together.

CDR1 DFQATT and CDR2 SNEGSKA come from the germline V gene (reference sequence). The CDR3 is made up of 13 amino acids. The V end was cut by 0 bases, the J end by 12 bases, with 15 bases between. Incorporated into the TCR beta cDNA libraries were unique molecular identifiers, which served to reduce PCR and sequencing biases. TCRdb ran MiXCR on the PCR reads and lists one entry per CDR3 protein. The sample shows a few hundred thousand distinct CDR3 sequences, approximately 37% of them seen only once. V and J are TRBV20-1 and TRBJ2-1, with D maybe TRBD1 (5 bases). This clonotype was obtained from a girl aged 2 to 9 with multiple sclerosis. What was sequenced was blood. The CDR3 is CSARDIPQQVQFF. The CDR3 nucleotides read TGCAGTGCTAGAGATATCCCTCAACAGGTGCAGTTCTTC.